These 29 T cell receptor beta chains were sequenced from one sample in a study of response to subunit inactivated influenza vaccine (dated 2018 in TCRdb). Libraries were prepared through RT-PCR. Reads for this sample came from an Illumina HiSeq 2500. In TCRdb, the public reads were trimmed at Q25 with fastp and aligned with MiXCR, with productive beta chains retained. Duplicate CDR3 protein sequences are folded into a single record with the most common DNA and genes. The sample data list roughly 520,000 distinct CDR3 sequences, and roughly 27% of these were observed just once. Under 2.5% of the sample goes to the ten largest clones. The specimen comprised CD4+ T cells sorted from PBMCs, sampled 5 days after vaccination. These receptor sequences come from a man aged 50 to 60 who received an inactivated influenza vaccine. Donor details come from another sample of the same person, matched by shared clones.

V is TRBV29-1 and J is TRBJ2-5, with 11 bases that match TRBD2. Germline values: CDR1 SQVTM, CDR2 ANQGSEA. Trimming removed 6 bases from V and 7 bases from J; junction bases left unmatched: 7. This CDR3 region has 13 residues. The CDR3 loop reads CSVGPGLAVTQYF. DNA for the CDR3: TGCAGCGTGGGCCCGGGACTAGCGGTGACCCAGTACTTC.

The rearrangement links TRBV20-1 to TRBJ2-2; no clear D gene. V lost 5 bases to trimming and J lost 4 bases, with 11 bases between them. The germline V gene encodes CDR1 DFQATT and CDR2 SNEGSKA (reference sequence). This CDR3 comprises 13 residues. CDR3 residues: CSALRHLTGELFF. CDR3 sequence (DNA): TGCAGTGCTCTTCGTCACCTCACCGGGGAGCTGTTTTTT.

The chain couples TRBV6-5 to TRBJ1-2, with D maybe TRBD1 (5 bases). Germline CDR1 is MNHEY and CDR2 is SVGAGI. Trimming left V 2 bases short and J 8 bases short, with 15 bases between. The CDR3 is 14 amino acids. DNA of the CDR3: TGTGCCAGCAGTTACCACGGGGCGTCTCTGGGCTACACCTTC. Amino acid sequence: CASSYHGASLGYTF.

The chain combines TRBV7-2 with TRBJ2-1; 10 nucleotides agree with TRBD1. V trimming: 5 bases; J trimming: 8 bases; junction bases outside the gene matches: 3. In germline, CDR1 is SGHTA, CDR2 FQGNSA. The CDR3 runs 13 residues. CDR3 residues: CASSRQGADEQFF. In DNA, the CDR3 is TGTGCCAGCAGCCGACAGGGGGCGGATGAGCAGTTCTTC.

The chain links TRBV9 to TRBJ1-2; no clear D gene. Deletions cut 0 bases from V and 6 bases from J, with 9 bases between. Germline V gene data show CDR1 as SGDLS and CDR2 as YYNGEE. The CDR3 runs to 13 residues. The CDR3 sequence: CASSVGMEDGYTF. The DNA for the CDR3 is TGTGCCAGCAGCGTAGGAATGGAGGATGGCTACACCTTC.

The chain is built from TRBV11-2 and TRBJ2-3; a possible D gene is TRBD2 (5 bases). V was clipped by 4 bases and J by 0 bases, with 14 bases between them. The CDR3 consists of 16 residues. Germline V gene data show CDR1 as SGHAT and CDR2 as FQNNGV. The CDR3 DNA sequence: TGTGCCAGCAGCTCCCTGGTAGCGTCGAGCACAGATACGCAGTATTTT. It encodes CASSSLVASSTDTQYF.

This clonotype was detected a few times. V usage is TRBV20-1 and J usage is TRBJ2-3, with a possible D match to TRBD2 (7 bases). Trimming stripped 3 bases from V and 3 bases from J, with 22 bases between. This CDR3 is built from 17 residues. CDR1 and CDR2 from the germline V gene are DFQATT and SNEGSKA (reference sequence). CDR3 DNA sequence: TGCAGTGCTAGGGGGATTTGGCGGGGGACAAGGACAGATACGCAGTATTTT. Its protein is CSARGIWRGTRTDTQYF.

In this sample, this clonotype turned up a few times. The chain couples TRBV7-2 to TRBJ2-2; TRBD2 agrees at 9 bases. CDR3 length: 16 residues. Germline values: CDR1 SGHTA, CDR2 FQGNSA. Trimming at V came to 3 bases and at J to 1 base, leaving 3 bases not matched to a gene. The CDR3 coding sequence is TGTGCCAGCAGCTTGGCTAGCGGGATGAACACCGGGGAGCTGTTTTTT. Translating it yields CASSLASGMNTGELFF. The complete variable domain, with remaining parts taken from reference TRBV7-2 and TRBJ2-2, reads GAGVSQSPSNKVTEKGKDVELRCDPISGHTALYWYRQSLGQGLEFLIYFQGNSAPDKSGLPSDRFSAERTGGSVSTLTIQRTQQEDSAVYLCASSLASGMNTGELFFGEGSRLTVL.

Here the CDR3 DNA reads TGTGCCAGCAGGTCTCAGGCAGGGGAGCTGTTTTTT. Protein product: CASRSQAGELFF. The chain combines TRBV7-2 with TRBJ2-2; D is ambiguous. The V gene lost 6 bases and the J gene lost 8 bases, with 10 bases spanning the gap. This CDR3 comprises 12 residues. Per germline, CDR1 SGHTA and CDR2 FQGNSA. Drawing the rest from reference TRBV7-2 and TRBJ2-2, the complete variable domain is GAGVSQSPSNKVTEKGKDVELRCDPISGHTALYWYRQSLGQGLEFLIYFQGNSAPDKSGLPSDRFSAERTGGSVSTLTIQRTQQEDSAVYLCASRSQAGELFFGEGSRLTVL.

This clonotype was recorded only once. V and J are TRBV20-1 and TRBJ2-3, with D possibly being TRBD2 (6 bases). V lost 3 bases to trimming and J lost 5 bases, with 12 bases between them. The CDR3 runs to 13 residues. Germline V gives CDR1 DFQATT, CDR2 SNEGSKA (reference sequence). CDR3 coding DNA: TGCAGTGCTAGGGGGGGTTGGGAAGATACGCAGTATTTT. Its protein product is CSARGGWEDTQYF.

This clonotype showed up many times. This chain connects TRBV12-3 or TRBV12-4 to TRBJ2-5; 8 bases are shared with TRBD2. V shed 5 bases, J shed 4 bases, and the junction held 12 bases outside the gene matches. The CDR3 is made up of 16 amino acids. DNA of the CDR3: TGTGCCAGCAGTCTAGGGATTAGCGGGACTCCAGAGACCCAGTACTTC. Residues: CASSLGISGTPETQYF.

This clonotype was seen a few times. The chain recombines TRBV12-3 or TRBV12-4 with TRBJ2-1, with TRBD2 matching 11 bases. Trimming took 7 bases from V and 2 from J; bases not matched to a gene: 10. This CDR3 has 17 residues. This CDR3 reads CASKPAGTSGTYNEQFF. DNA for the CDR3: TGTGCCAGCAAACCAGCCGGGACTAGCGGAACCTACAATGAGCAGTTCTTC.

V usage is TRBV12-3 or TRBV12-4 and J usage is TRBJ2-2; D is unresolved. The CDR3 loop spans 14 amino acids. V gave up 2 bases and J gave up 4 bases, with 8 bases separating them. CDR3 sequence reads: CASSLNRATGELFF. For the CDR3, the DNA is TGTGCCAGCAGTTTAAACAGAGCCACCGGGGAGCTGTTTTTT.

A few counts support this clonotype. The rearrangement links TRBV3-1 to TRBJ2-2; D not resolved. V was clipped by 2 bases and J by 5 bases, with 3 bases between them. The CDR3 runs 12 residues. Looked up from germline, CDR1 is LGHDT and CDR2 is YNNKEL (reference sequence). The CDR3 DNA reads TGTGCCAGCAGCCAAAAAACCGGGGAGCTGTTTTTT. Translated, it gives CASSQKTGELFF.

This clonotype came up a few times. The rearrangement joins TRBV20-1 to TRBJ2-3, with 8 bases lining up with TRBD2. CDR3 size: 18 residues. Germline CDR1 DFQATT, CDR2 SNEGSKA (reference sequence). V dropped 0 bases and J dropped 0; count of bases not matched to a gene: 11. CDR3 bases: TGCAGTGCTAGAGATTGGGGCCTTAGCGGGACTAGCACAGATACGCAGTATTTT. It specifies CSARDWGLSGTSTDTQYF.

This chain uses TRBV6-2 or TRBV6-3 with TRBJ2-5; TRBD2 matches 10 bases. Germline V gene lookup returns CDR1 MNHEY and CDR2 SVGEGT. Unmatched junction bases numbered 8, after V lost 2 bases and J lost 5 bases. CDR3 length: 16 residues. The DNA for the CDR3 is TGTGCCAGCAGTTACCCTCTAGCGGGAGAGGGTGAGACCCAGTACTTC. It encodes CASSYPLAGEGETQYF.

This clonotype occurred a few times. The genes are TRBV9 and TRBJ2-2, with D unclear. The CDR3 is made up of 14 amino acids. V lost 2 bases to trimming and J lost 2 bases, with 7 bases between them. Germline loops: CDR1 SGDLS, CDR2 YYNGEE. The CDR3 protein is CASSVAGNTGELFF. CDR3 in DNA: TGTGCCAGCAGCGTTGCAGGAAACACCGGGGAGCTGTTTTTT. Full variable domain (outside the CDR3, taken from reference TRBV9 and TRBJ2-2): DSGVTQTPKHLITATGQRVTLRCSPRSGDLSVYWYQQSLDQGLQFLIQYYNGEERAKGNILERFSAQQFPDLHSELNLSSLELGDSALYFCASSVAGNTGELFFGEGSRLTVL.

This clonotype has just a few counts. The V gene is TRBV4-2, the J gene TRBJ2-3; 10 positions match TRBD2. From germline, CDR1 is LGHNA and CDR2 YNFKEQ. The V gene end was trimmed by 5 bases and the J gene end by 0 bases; junction bases not matched to a gene: 5. The CDR3 sequence is 16 residues long. CDR3 nucleotide sequence: TGTGCCAGCAGCAGGCTAGCGGGAGTTAGCACAGATACGCAGTATTTT. It yields the protein CASSRLAGVSTDTQYF.

The chain recombines TRBV7-2 with TRBJ2-7; 7 bases fit TRBD1. J lost 6 bases, V lost 5 bases, and 13 bases had no gene match. Germline assignment: CDR1 SGHTA and CDR2 FQGNSA. The CDR3 loop spans 15 amino acids. CDR3 amino acids: CASSPHGQVGREQYF. The CDR3 DNA reads as TGTGCCAGCAGCCCCCACGGACAGGTGGGTCGCGAGCAGTACTTC.

The table lists this clonotype with a few counts. The chain is built from TRBV6-2 or TRBV6-3 and TRBJ2-5, with TRBD2 as a possible D gene (5 bases). The germline CDR1 and CDR2 sequences are MNHEY and SVGEGT. The CDR3 has 14 residues. The V and J ends lost 10 bases and 5 bases respectively, with 20 bases between them. The CDR3 is CAITPGSVRETQYF. The CDR3 bases are TGTGCCATCACGCCGGGATCAGTCCGGGAGACCCAGTACTTC.

The chain links TRBV6-1 to TRBJ2-2, with D hard to call. The V and J ends lost 7 bases and 2 bases respectively, with 11 bases between them. This CDR3 is 14 amino acids long. Germline assignment: CDR1 MNHNS and CDR2 SASEGT. The CDR3: CASKGYPNTGELFF. DNA for the CDR3: TGTGCCAGCAAAGGGTACCCCAACACCGGGGAGCTGTTTTTT.

The table lists this clonotype with many counts. The rearrangement links TRBV5-8 to TRBJ2-5; D is possibly TRBD2 (5 bases). From germline, CDR1 is SGHTS and CDR2 YDEGEE. This CDR3 contains 14 residues. V lost 0 bases, J lost 2 bases, and 8 bases lay in between. DNA for the CDR3: TGTGCCAGCAGCTTGGAACCGGGGCAAGAGACCCAGTACTTC. Residues: CASSLEPGQETQYF. Supplemented by reference TRBV5-8 and TRBJ2-5, the full variable domain reads EAGVTQSPTHLIKTRGQQATLRCSPISGHTSVYWYQQALGLGLQFLLWYDEGEERNRGNFPPRFSGRQFPNYSSELNVNALELEDSALYLCASSLEPGQETQYFGPGTRLLVL.

Ten or more counts support this clonotype. The chain combines TRBV7-3 with TRBJ1-6, with D maybe TRBD1 (5 bases). CDR1 is SGHTA, CDR2 FQGTGA, per germline. This CDR3 comprises 13 residues. Trimming removed 3 bases at V and 7 bases at J, with 7 bases between. In nucleotides, the CDR3 is TGTGCCAGCAGCTTTGACAGAAATTCACCCCTCCACTTT. It encodes CASSFDRNSPLHF.

This clonotype appeared a few times. The gene calls are TRBV12-3 or TRBV12-4 and TRBJ1-2; D might be TRBD1 (6 bases). With 0 bases removed from V and 7 bases from J, the gap between germline ends came to 12 bases. CDR3 length: 14 amino acids. Written as DNA, the CDR3 is TGTGCCAGCAGTTTAGCGTTAAGGGGGACTGGCTACACCTTC. The encoded protein is CASSLALRGTGYTF.

V gene TRBV20-1 combines with J gene TRBJ1-4; D not certain. The germline gives CDR1 DFQATT, CDR2 SNEGSKA (reference sequence). The CDR3 runs 16 residues. The V end was cut by 0 bases, the J end by 4 bases, with 15 bases between. In nucleotides, the CDR3 is TGCAGTGCTAGAGATTCCCGGCACCGATATAATGAAAAACTGTTTTTT. Residues: CSARDSRHRYNEKLFF.

The chain links TRBV7-2 to TRBJ2-3, with a tentative D call TRBD1 (6 bases). The CDR3 contains 14 residues. V lost 2 bases and J 3 bases, leaving 9 bases between the germline ends. Germline loops: CDR1 SGHTA, CDR2 FQGNSA. The CDR3 sequence: CASSLQGTTDTQYF. In nucleotides, the CDR3 is TGTGCCAGCAGCTTACAGGGGACAACAGATACGCAGTATTTT.

This rearrangement joins TRBV28 to TRBJ2-1; D perhaps matches TRBD2 (6 bases). Germline assignment: CDR1 MDHEN and CDR2 SYDVKM. The CDR3 extends over 14 amino acids. Trimming removed 6 bases from V and 4 bases from J, with 13 bases in between. CDR3 protein: CASRGRNQYNEQFF. The CDR3 nucleotides are TGTGCCAGCAGAGGGAGGAATCAGTACAATGAGCAGTTCTTC.

This clonotype turned up a few times. The chain has TRBV6-1 and TRBJ2-6; D gene uncertain. The CDR3 sequence is 17 residues long. V was trimmed by 6 bases and J by 0 bases, leaving 15 bases between them. From germline, CDR1 is MNHNS and CDR2 SASEGT. The CDR3 reads CASSPVIRSSGANVLTF. CDR3 nucleotide sequence: TGTGCCAGCAGCCCAGTGATAAGGAGCTCTGGGGCCAACGTCCTGACTTTC.

V and J are TRBV24-1 and TRBJ1-1, with a weak D call TRBD1 (6 bases). Trimming removed 5 bases from V and 4 bases from J, with 13 bases in between. Germline CDR1 KGHDR, CDR2 SFDVKD. The CDR3 consists of 14 residues. The CDR3 region has the DNA TGTGCCACCAGTGCAGGGGCATCAGGCACTGAAGCTTTCTTT. Translating gives CATSAGASGTEAFF.